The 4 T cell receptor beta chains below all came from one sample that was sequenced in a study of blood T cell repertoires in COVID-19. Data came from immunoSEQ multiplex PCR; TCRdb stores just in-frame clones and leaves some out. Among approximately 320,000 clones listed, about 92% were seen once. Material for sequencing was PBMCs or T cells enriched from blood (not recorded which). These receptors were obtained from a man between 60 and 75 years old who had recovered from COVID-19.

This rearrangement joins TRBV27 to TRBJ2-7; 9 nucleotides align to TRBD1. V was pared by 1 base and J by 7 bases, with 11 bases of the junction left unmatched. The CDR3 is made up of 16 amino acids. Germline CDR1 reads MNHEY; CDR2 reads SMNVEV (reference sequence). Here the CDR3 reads CASSLLAGTGSLEQYF. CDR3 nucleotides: TGTGCCAGCAGTTTATTGGCCGGGACAGGGTCTTTAGAGCAGTACTTC.

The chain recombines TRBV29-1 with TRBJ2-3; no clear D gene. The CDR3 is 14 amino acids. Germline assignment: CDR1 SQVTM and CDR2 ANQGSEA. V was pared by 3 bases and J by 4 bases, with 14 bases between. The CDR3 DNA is TGCAGCGTTGAGGCTCCAGGTGTTGCAGATACGCAGTATTTT. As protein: CSVEAPGVADTQYF.

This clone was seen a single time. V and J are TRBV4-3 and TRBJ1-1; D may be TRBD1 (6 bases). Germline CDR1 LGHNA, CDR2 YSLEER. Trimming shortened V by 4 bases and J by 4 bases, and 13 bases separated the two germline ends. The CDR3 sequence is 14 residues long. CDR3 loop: CASSRQGRGTEAFF. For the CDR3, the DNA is TGCGCCAGCAGCCGGCAGGGGCGCGGCACTGAAGCTTTCTTT.

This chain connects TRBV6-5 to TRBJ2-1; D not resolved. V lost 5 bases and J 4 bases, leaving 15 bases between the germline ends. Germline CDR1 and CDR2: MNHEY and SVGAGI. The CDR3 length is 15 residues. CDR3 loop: CASSPDSLPYNEQFF. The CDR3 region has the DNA TGTGCCAGCAGTCCCGACTCCCTTCCATACAATGAGCAGTTCTTC.